This T cell receptor (beta chain) was sequenced in a study of tissue T cells after allogeneic stem cell transplantation (dated by TCRdb to 2021 to 2024). About the full investigation: Every GVHD patient got a graft from a donor, with four grafts unmodified and three CD34-selected to deplete T cells. The human arm was a prospective observational study without blinding or randomization. Using research autopsies of patients with and without GVHD, plus mouse models of GVHD, the study profiled TCR beta repertoires across many tissues. When multiple samples of a tissue were available, H&E sections were reviewed by a pathologist, and samples with histologically apparent lymphocytes were prioritized for sequencing. What the work shows at the level of the full study, not this receptor alone: The study did not establish which tissue TCRs were alloreactive or antigen-specific, and some clones may have been host cells that persisted. Within patients, how anatomically similar tissues were was a major factor shaping TCR repertoire composition, regardless of disease or transplant status. Not many T cell clones showed up in more than one patient, yet clustering based on motifs uncovered repertoire signatures that were shared across patients in a tissue-specific way. Blood and spleen T cells captured only a limited portion of the TCR repertoire detected in tissues, in both patients and mice. A small and clinically heterogeneous patient cohort was studied, and sampling depth was acknowledged as a limitation.

This specimen's time point label, per the study, means: human tissue collected at research (rapid) autopsy. Over a roughly 3-year period, a research-autopsy study prospectively enrolled about seven adult allo-HCT recipients who had steroid-refractory GVHD. Every GVHD patient had gastrointestinal GVHD and was given several lines of GVHD-directed therapy, and about five of the GVHD patients also had skin involvement. After a median post-mortem interval of around 10 hours, the autopsy tissues collected included GI sites spanning esophagus to rectum, along with liver, skin and lymphoid organs including spleen. Autopsy specimens were bisected, with one portion flash-frozen in liquid nitrogen and the rest formalin-fixed; GI outer muscle layers were removed. To extract genomic DNA from frozen tissues, either the Mag-Bind Blood & Tissue DNA HDQ 96 Kit on a Chemagic 360 or the DNeasy Blood & Tissue Kit was used. Because of concern about red blood cell contamination, the extracted DNA went through further purification with the Genomic DNA Clean & Concentrator-25 kit.

The library was obtained by the immunoSEQ multiplex PCR assay. TCRbeta CDR3 sequencing was done by Adaptive Biotechnologies at survey depth, reporting CDR3 sequences, V/J genes, productive frequency and template counts. TCR beta CDR3 regions were amplified from genomic DNA rather than RNA. The published analysis was carried out like this. Pairwise repertoire overlap between tissues was quantified with Jensen-Shannon divergence, where 1 means complete divergence and 0 identical. Tissues were clustered by single-linkage agglomerative hierarchical clustering of pairwise JSD values and displayed as dendrograms. GLIPH2 was applied to all patient samples using simulation_depth 1000, kmer_min_depth 3, and cdr3_length_cutoff 8, and only groups with more than two unique CDR3s were retained. A standardized tissue-overlap score was generated by extrapolating Jaccard GLIPH-group overlap across patients to a standard repertoire size of 1000 clones. Associations of diversity with clinical or experimental variables used linear mixed-effect models with tissue fixed effects and individual random effects. The immuneACCESS repertoire file appears here via TCRdb, limited to in-frame rearrangements. These files lack a portion of the clones; in checked studies, under half of the deficit traces to unresolved V genes, and the cause of the others is not known. V and J calls and clone size are those listed in that table; D and trimming were worked out from the DNA. The sample records roughly 1,700 clones, roughly 87% of which are singletons. About a tenth of the sample goes to the ten largest clones.

With regard to this clone: No cognate antigen has been identified for it. No base qualities exist here, and no much larger clone lies one base off it.

The CDR3 contains 14 residues, cysteine and phenylalanine counted. Just CDR3 DNA is preserved here, 42 bases in frame from base 1. CDR1 MDHEN and CDR2 SYDVKM were looked up in the germline V gene. The V and J ends are trimmed by 6 bases and 5 bases, leaving 16 bases between them. This receptor was obtained from a male patient of 60 years or more with steroid-refractory graft-versus-host disease after an allogeneic stem cell transplant. Some T cells present after a transplant may be cells of the graft donor. The rearrangement joined TRBV28 to TRBJ1-1, and perhaps TRBD1 as D gene, on 6 matching bases. Sequencing was performed on stomach tissue, taken at autopsy. The DNA sequence reads TGTGCCAGCAGACCCCGGGAGGGGGGAACTGAAGCTTTCTTT. Translated, it gives CASRPREGGTEAFF. The reference TRBV28 and TRBJ1-1 proteins fill in what lies around the CDR3, so the full variable domain reads DVKVTQSSRYLVKRTGEKVFLECVQDMDHENMFWYRQDPGLGLRLIYFSYDVKMKEKGDIPEGYSVSREKKERFSLILESASTNQTSMYLCASRPREGGTEAFFGQGTRLTVV.